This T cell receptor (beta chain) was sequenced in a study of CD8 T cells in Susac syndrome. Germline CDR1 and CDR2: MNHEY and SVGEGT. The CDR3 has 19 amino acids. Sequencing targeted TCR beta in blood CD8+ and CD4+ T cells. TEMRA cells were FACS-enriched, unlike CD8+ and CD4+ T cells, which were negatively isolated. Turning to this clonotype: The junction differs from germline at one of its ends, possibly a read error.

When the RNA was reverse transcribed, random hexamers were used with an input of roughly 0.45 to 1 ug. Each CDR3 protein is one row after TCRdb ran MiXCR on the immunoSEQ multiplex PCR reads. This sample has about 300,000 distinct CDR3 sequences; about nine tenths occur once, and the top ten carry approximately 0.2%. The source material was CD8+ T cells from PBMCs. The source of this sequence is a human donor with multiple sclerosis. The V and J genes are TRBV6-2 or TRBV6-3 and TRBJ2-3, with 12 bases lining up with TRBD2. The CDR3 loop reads CASTYTPRTSGAYTDTQYF. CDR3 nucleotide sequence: TGTGCCAGCACTTACACCCCCCGGACTAGCGGGGCCTACACAGATACGCAGTATTTT.